This is a list of T cell receptor beta chains from one sample in a study of blood T cell repertoires in COVID-19. TCRdb's copy holds only in-frame clones and misses some; the assay was immunoSEQ multiplex PCR. Of roughly 60,000 clones listed, approximately 83% are singletons. The sequenced sample consisted of peripheral blood. All receptors come from a man aged 50-59 years with COVID-19, enrolled during active disease. Each CDR3 is given with its conserved first and last residue. The order of the fields is clone size, V gene, J gene, D gene, CDR3 protein, CDR3 DNA. D genes are given only for firm matches. Rows give clone size only sometimes, using once, few, many, or a class for an expanded clone.

clone size: .
V gene: TRBV19
J gene: TRBJ1-6
D gene: .
CDR3 protein: CASSRGQLNSPLHF
CDR3 DNA: TGTGCCAGTAGCCGGGGACAACTGAATTCACCCCTCCACTTT

clone size: .
V gene: TRBV7-3
J gene: TRBJ2-7
D gene: TRBD2
CDR3 protein: CASSLSAGGIYEQYF
CDR3 DNA: TGTGCCAGCAGCTTATCTGCGGGAGGGATCTACGAGCAGTACTTC

clone size: .
V gene: TRBV2
J gene: TRBJ2-7
D gene: .
CDR3 protein: CASSEAPRGLHEQYF
CDR3 DNA: TGTGCCAGCAGTGAAGCGCCCCGAGGCCTGCACGAGCAGTACTTC

clone size: once
V gene: TRBV4-3
J gene: TRBJ2-7
D gene: TRBD1
CDR3 protein: CASSLHPDRQGTGEQYF
CDR3 DNA: TGCGCCAGCAGCCTCCACCCCGACAGACAGGGGACGGGTGAGCAGTACTTC

clone size: .
V gene: TRBV7-9
J gene: TRBJ1-1
D gene: .
CDR3 protein: CASSPGGRTEAFF
CDR3 DNA: TGTGCCAGCAGCCCTGGAGGACGGACTGAAGCTTTCTTT

clone size: .
V gene: TRBV15
J gene: TRBJ2-3
D gene: .
CDR3 protein: CATSRAYRRSTDTQYF
CDR3 DNA: TGTGCCACCAGCAGAGCATATCGGAGAAGCACAGATACGCAGTATTTT

clone size: .
V gene: TRBV5-6
J gene: TRBJ2-7
D gene: .
CDR3 protein: CASSLAGTNEQYF
CDR3 DNA: TGTGCCAGCAGCTTGGCAGGGACAAACGAGCAGTACTTC

clone size: .
V gene: TRBV2
J gene: TRBJ1-1
D gene: .
CDR3 protein: CASSEERTALGSEAFF
CDR3 DNA: TGTGCCAGCAGTGAAGAGAGGACAGCTTTAGGCTCTGAAGCTTTCTTT

clone size: few
V gene: TRBV5-5
J gene: TRBJ1-1
D gene: .
CDR3 protein: CASSLVGRATEAFF
CDR3 DNA: TGTGCCAGCAGCTTGGTGGGCAGGGCGACTGAAGCTTTCTTT

clone size: once
V gene: TRBV10-3
J gene: TRBJ2-1
D gene: TRBD2
CDR3 protein: CAISGTSGIEQFF
CDR3 DNA: TGTGCCATCAGTGGGACTAGCGGCATTGAGCAGTTCTTC

clone size: .
V gene: TRBV28
J gene: TRBJ2-5
D gene: .
CDR3 protein: CAIGEGGGETQYF
CDR3 DNA: TGTGCCATCGGCGAGGGGGGAGGGGAGACCCAGTACTTC

clone size: .
V gene: TRBV28
J gene: TRBJ2-7
D gene: .
CDR3 protein: CASSSGLAVPYEQYF
CDR3 DNA: TGTGCCAGCAGTTCAGGGCTCGCCGTCCCCTACGAGCAGTACTTC

clone size: few
V gene: TRBV30
J gene: TRBJ1-6
D gene: TRBD1
CDR3 protein: CAWRSRGIDSPLHF
CDR3 DNA: TGTGCCTGGAGGTCCAGGGGGATCGATTCACCCCTCCACTTT

clone size: few
V gene: TRBV14
J gene: TRBJ2-7
D gene: .
CDR3 protein: CASSPSAYEQYF
CDR3 DNA: TGTGCCAGCAGCCCGTCTGCCTACGAGCAGTACTTC

clone size: .
V gene: TRBV3-1/TRBV3-2
J gene: TRBJ2-1
D gene: .
CDR3 protein: CASSQDSGYEQFF
CDR3 DNA: TGTGCCAGCAGCCAAGATTCAGGGTATGAGCAGTTCTTC

clone size: few
V gene: TRBV29-1
J gene: TRBJ1-2
D gene: TRBD1
CDR3 protein: CSVGDRGDGYTF
CDR3 DNA: TGCAGCGTTGGAGACAGGGGGGACGGCTACACCTTC

clone size: .
V gene: TRBV27
J gene: TRBJ1-5
D gene: .
CDR3 protein: CASTPSARGQPQHF
CDR3 DNA: TGTGCCAGCACCCCGTCGGCTAGAGGCCAGCCCCAGCATTTT

clone size: .
V gene: TRBV6-1
J gene: TRBJ2-2
D gene: .
CDR3 protein: CASSEAGGGGNTGELFF
CDR3 DNA: TGTGCCAGCAGTGAAGCAGGAGGGGGGGGAAACACCGGGGAGCTGTTTTTT

clone size: .
V gene: TRBV5-1
J gene: TRBJ1-2
D gene: .
CDR3 protein: CASSQQERYGYTF
CDR3 DNA: TGCGCCAGCAGCCAACAGGAGCGCTATGGCTACACCTTC

clone size: .
V gene: TRBV30
J gene: TRBJ2-2
D gene: TRBD2
CDR3 protein: CAWSVLAGGNTGELFF
CDR3 DNA: TGTGCCTGGAGTGTACTGGCGGGAGGGAACACCGGGGAGCTGTTTTTT

clone size: few
V gene: TRBV5-1
J gene: TRBJ2-2
D gene: .
CDR3 protein: CASSLGGTANTGELFF
CDR3 DNA: TGCGCCAGCAGCTTGGGCGGGACAGCGAACACCGGGGAGCTGTTTTTT

clone size: .
V gene: TRBV7-9
J gene: TRBJ1-2
D gene: .
CDR3 protein: CASSLETANYGYTF
CDR3 DNA: TGTGCCAGCAGCTTAGAAACAGCTAACTATGGCTACACCTTC

clone size: .
V gene: TRBV30
J gene: TRBJ1-2
D gene: TRBD1
CDR3 protein: CAWRHSELYQSDRWKLYTF
CDR3 DNA: TGTGCCTGGCGTCACAGTGAGTTATACCAATCGGACAGGTGGAAATTGTACACCTTC

clone size: few
V gene: TRBV10-3
J gene: TRBJ1-1
D gene: .
CDR3 protein: CAISEYLNTEAFF
CDR3 DNA: TGTGCCATCAGTGAGTATCTTAACACTGAAGCTTTCTTT

clone size: .
V gene: TRBV7-2
J gene: TRBJ2-4
D gene: .
CDR3 protein: CASSAQSGDIQYF
CDR3 DNA: TGTGCCAGCAGCGCGCAGAGTGGAGACATTCAGTACTTC

clone size: .
V gene: TRBV3-1/TRBV3-2
J gene: TRBJ2-4
D gene: .
CDR3 protein: CASSQYPEVSVENIQYF
CDR3 DNA: TGTGCCAGCAGCCAATATCCCGAGGTTAGCGTGGAAAACATTCAGTACTTC

clone size: .
V gene: TRBV2
J gene: TRBJ1-5
D gene: TRBD1
CDR3 protein: CASRGDRGAISNQPQHF
CDR3 DNA: TGTGCCAGCAGAGGGGACAGGGGCGCTATTAGCAATCAGCCCCAGCATTTT

clone size: once
V gene: TRBV7-2
J gene: TRBJ2-7
D gene: TRBD2
CDR3 protein: CASSLNGGVYEQYF
CDR3 DNA: TGTGCCAGCAGCTTAAATGGGGGGGTCTACGAGCAGTACTTC

clone size: .
V gene: TRBV20-1
J gene: TRBJ2-1
D gene: TRBD2
CDR3 protein: CSASGRARSSYNEQFF
CDR3 DNA: TGCAGTGCTAGTGGGAGGGCTCGGAGCTCCTACAATGAGCAGTTCTTC

clone size: .
V gene: TRBV15
J gene: TRBJ1-6
D gene: TRBD1
CDR3 protein: CATSTDPGQAAPPLHF
CDR3 DNA: TGTGCCACCAGCACCGATCCCGGACAGGCAGCCCCACCCCTCCACTTT

clone size: .
V gene: TRBV6-6
J gene: TRBJ2-3
D gene: .
CDR3 protein: CASSRTSSTDTQYF
CDR3 DNA: TGTGCCAGCAGTCGGACAAGCAGCACAGATACGCAGTATTTT

clone size: .
V gene: TRBV9
J gene: TRBJ2-7
D gene: .
CDR3 protein: CASSTSTGTTYEQYF
CDR3 DNA: TGTGCCAGCAGCACCTCGACCGGGACAACCTACGAGCAGTACTTC

clone size: .
V gene: TRBV5-1
J gene: TRBJ2-6
D gene: .
CDR3 protein: CASSLTLQGSSGANVLTF
CDR3 DNA: TGCGCCAGCAGCTTGACGCTGCAGGGTAGCTCTGGGGCCAACGTCCTGACTTTC

clone size: .
V gene: TRBV28
J gene: TRBJ2-5
D gene: TRBD1
CDR3 protein: CASSWGQGAETQYF
CDR3 DNA: TGTGCCAGCAGTTGGGGACAGGGGGCAGAGACCCAGTACTTC

clone size: .
V gene: TRBV7-2
J gene: TRBJ2-3
D gene: TRBD1
CDR3 protein: CASSLGQGTDTQYF
CDR3 DNA: TGTGCCAGCAGCTTAGGACAGGGGACAGATACGCAGTATTTT

clone size: .
V gene: TRBV3-1/TRBV3-2
J gene: TRBJ2-1
D gene: TRBD2
CDR3 protein: CASSRISGSGEQFF
CDR3 DNA: TGCGCCAGCAGCCGGATTAGCGGGAGTGGTGAGCAGTTCTTC

clone size: .
V gene: TRBV19
J gene: TRBJ2-1
D gene: TRBD2
CDR3 protein: CASSMGSGRGNEQFF
CDR3 DNA: TGTGCCAGTAGTATGGGTAGCGGGAGAGGTAATGAGCAGTTCTTC

clone size: .
V gene: TRBV21-1
J gene: TRBJ2-3
D gene: .
CDR3 protein: CASSATPELDTQYF
CDR3 DNA: TGTGCCAGCAGCGCAACTCCTGAGTTAGATACGCAGTATTTT

clone size: .
V gene: TRBV7-9
J gene: TRBJ2-7
D gene: TRBD1
CDR3 protein: CASSLRGTGQPQEQYF
CDR3 DNA: TGTGCCAGCAGCTTAAGGGGGACAGGGCAGCCCCAGGAGCAGTACTTC

clone size: .
V gene: TRBV28
J gene: TRBJ2-2
D gene: TRBD1
CDR3 protein: CASSMYGQGKTGELFF
CDR3 DNA: TGTGCCAGCAGCATGTATGGACAGGGGAAGACCGGGGAGCTGTTTTTT

clone size: .
V gene: TRBV19
J gene: TRBJ2-1
D gene: .
CDR3 protein: CASNVNNEQFF
CDR3 DNA: TGTGCCAGTAATGTAAACAATGAGCAGTTCTTC

clone size: .
V gene: TRBV28
J gene: TRBJ1-1
D gene: .
CDR3 protein: CASSPYMGGLKAFF
CDR3 DNA: TGTGCCAGCAGTCCTTACATGGGAGGACTCAAAGCTTTCTTT

clone size: .
V gene: TRBV30
J gene: TRBJ2-2
D gene: TRBD2
CDR3 protein: CAWSKRLGRELYGELFF
CDR3 DNA: TGTGCCTGGAGCAAAAGGCTCGGGCGGGAGTTGTACGGGGAGCTGTTTTTT

clone size: .
V gene: TRBV7-2
J gene: TRBJ1-1
D gene: TRBD1
CDR3 protein: CASSPRTGGTEAFF
CDR3 DNA: TGTGCCAGCAGCCCACGGACAGGGGGCACTGAAGCTTTCTTT

clone size: .
V gene: TRBV27
J gene: TRBJ1-1
D gene: .
CDR3 protein: CASSLLGGGSAFF
CDR3 DNA: TGTGCCAGCAGTTTACTGGGTGGCGGATCCGCTTTCTTT

clone size: .
V gene: TRBV11-2
J gene: TRBJ2-7
D gene: .
CDR3 protein: CASSIQLPPREQYF
CDR3 DNA: TGTGCCAGCAGCATACAGCTACCTCCTCGGGAGCAGTACTTC

clone size: .
V gene: TRBV2
J gene: TRBJ2-1
D gene: TRBD1
CDR3 protein: CASSVPGGSGNEQFF
CDR3 DNA: TGTGCCAGCAGTGTCCCAGGGGGCTCCGGGAATGAGCAGTTCTTC

clone size: .
V gene: TRBV4-3
J gene: TRBJ1-1
D gene: .
CDR3 protein: CASSQAPPSVPNTEAFF
CDR3 DNA: TGCGCCAGCAGCCAAGCCCCCCCATCGGTCCCGAACACTGAAGCTTTCTTT

clone size: .
V gene: TRBV20-1
J gene: TRBJ2-1
D gene: TRBD2
CDR3 protein: CSASSTSGPGGPSEQFF
CDR3 DNA: TGCAGTGCTAGTAGTACTAGCGGGCCCGGGGGCCCTAGTGAGCAGTTCTTC

clone size: .
V gene: TRBV9
J gene: TRBJ1-3
D gene: .
CDR3 protein: CASSPTAGNTIYF
CDR3 DNA: TGTGCCAGCAGCCCTACCGCTGGAAACACCATATATTTT

clone size: .
V gene: TRBV7-9
J gene: TRBJ1-2
D gene: TRBD1
CDR3 protein: CASSLGGQGAVYGYTF
CDR3 DNA: TGTGCCAGCAGCTTAGGGGGACAGGGGGCAGTTTATGGCTACACCTTC

clone size: .
V gene: TRBV28
J gene: TRBJ1-2
D gene: .
CDR3 protein: CASSLRSYGYTF
CDR3 DNA: TGTGCCAGCAGTTTGCGGAGCTATGGCTACACCTTC

clone size: .
V gene: TRBV6-5
J gene: TRBJ1-2
D gene: .
CDR3 protein: CASSYSSGGYGYTF
CDR3 DNA: TGTGCCAGCAGTTACTCGTCGGGAGGCTATGGCTACACCTTC

clone size: .
V gene: TRBV3-1/TRBV3-2
J gene: TRBJ2-1
D gene: TRBD2
CDR3 protein: CASSPPGLGYNEQFF
CDR3 DNA: TGTGCCAGCAGTCCTCCGGGACTAGGCTACAATGAGCAGTTCTTC

clone size: .
V gene: TRBV5-6
J gene: TRBJ1-2
D gene: TRBD1
CDR3 protein: CASSLISPAGGRYGYTF
CDR3 DNA: TGTGCCAGCAGCTTGATAAGCCCGGCAGGGGGCAGGTATGGCTACACCTTC

clone size: .
V gene: TRBV5-1
J gene: TRBJ2-7
D gene: .
CDR3 protein: CASSLVQAGREQYF
CDR3 DNA: TGCGCCAGCAGCTTGGTTCAGGCGGGTAGGGAGCAGTACTTC

clone size: .
V gene: TRBV7-2
J gene: TRBJ2-7
D gene: .
CDR3 protein: CASSLVGGALYEQYF
CDR3 DNA: TGTGCCAGCAGCTTAGTGGGGGGAGCCCTCTACGAGCAGTACTTC

clone size: .
V gene: TRBV15
J gene: TRBJ2-3
D gene: .
CDR3 protein: CATSEEADTQYF
CDR3 DNA: TGTGCCACCAGCGAGGAGGCAGATACGCAGTATTTT

clone size: few
V gene: TRBV9
J gene: TRBJ2-7
D gene: .
CDR3 protein: CASSVGPDANYEQYF
CDR3 DNA: TGTGCCAGCAGCGTAGGGCCAGATGCAAACTACGAGCAGTACTTC